The subject of this entry is one TCR beta chain. The data belong to a study of cytotoxic CD8 clonotypes in ibrutinib-treated CLL. Profiling relied on immunoSEQ multiplex PCR, and the TCRdb table lists in-frame clones only, not all of them. The sample has 160,000 or so clones, roughly 90% seen once. Sequencing used PBMCs, obtained at disease progression, from a patient treated with ibrutinib. The receptor comes from a human donor with chronic lymphocytic leukemia.

CDR3 protein: CASSPDRGADTQYF. The CDR3 DNA is TGTGCCAGCAGTCCTGACAGGGGCGCCGATACGCAGTATTTT. The chain couples TRBV5-8 to TRBJ2-3, with TRBD1 matching 8 bases. CDR1 is SGHTS, CDR2 YDEGEE, per germline. This CDR3 is built from 14 residues. The V segment lost 5 bases and the J segment 6 bases; nucleotides outside the gene matches: 8.